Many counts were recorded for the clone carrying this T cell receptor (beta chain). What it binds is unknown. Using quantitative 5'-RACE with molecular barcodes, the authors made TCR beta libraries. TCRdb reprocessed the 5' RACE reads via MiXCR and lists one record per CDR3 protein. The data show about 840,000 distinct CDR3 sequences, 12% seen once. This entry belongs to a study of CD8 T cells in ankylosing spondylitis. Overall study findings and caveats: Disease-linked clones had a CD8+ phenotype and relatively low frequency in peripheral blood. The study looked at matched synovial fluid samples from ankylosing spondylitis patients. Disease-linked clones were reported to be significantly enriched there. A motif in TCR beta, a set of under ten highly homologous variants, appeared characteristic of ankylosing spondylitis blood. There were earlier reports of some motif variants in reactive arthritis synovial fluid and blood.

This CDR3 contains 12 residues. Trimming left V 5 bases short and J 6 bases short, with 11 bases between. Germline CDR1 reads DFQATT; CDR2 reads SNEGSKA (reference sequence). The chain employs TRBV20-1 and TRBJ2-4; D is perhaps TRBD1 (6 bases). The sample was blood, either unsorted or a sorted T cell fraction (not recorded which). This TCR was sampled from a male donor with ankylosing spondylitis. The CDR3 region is CSAPTGRNIQYF. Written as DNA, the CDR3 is TGCAGTGCTCCCACAGGGAGAAACATTCAGTACTTC.